These 3 T cell receptor beta chains were sequenced from one sample in a study of T cell repertoires in cytomegalovirus infection (dated by TCRdb to 2018 to 2020). Interpreted using the paper, the treatment or condition label stands for: in vitro stimulation with specific CMV peptide epitopes to enrich CMV-specific T cells. Antigens of these TCRs are unknown. Sequencer: Illumina HiSeq 1500. TCRdb's own reprocessing of the public reads used fastp at Q25 and MiXCR and kept productive beta chains. Rows matching on CDR3 protein sequence are summarized as one entry with the most common DNA and genes. Recorded for this sample are around 750,000 distinct CDR3 sequences; 30% to 35% of them occurred a single time. About an eighth of the sample is in the top ten clones. Source: cultured CD8+ T cells from PBMCs, taken from culture after CMV antigen stimulation. The receptor source for this set is a human donor in good health (CMV status not recorded). Some clones in this sample may be carry-over from other donors' samples.

A few counts support this clonotype. The chain employs TRBV27 and TRBJ1-4, with 7 nucleotides matching TRBD1. Germline V CDR1 and CDR2: MNHEY, SMNVEV (reference sequence). The CDR3 is 14 residues long. The trim removed 6 bases at V and 7 bases at J, leaving 8 bases unmatched. Written as DNA, the CDR3 is TGTGCCAGCAGCCAGGGGGGCATGGGTGAAAAACTGTTTTTT. As protein: CASSQGGMGEKLFF.

This clonotype was recorded a few times. The J gene is TRBJ2-7, the V gene TRBV6-5, with TRBD1 matching over 8 bases. The germline gives CDR1 MNHEY, CDR2 SVGAGI. CDR3 length: 15 amino acids. V shed 9 bases and J 5 bases; nucleotides not matched to a gene: 15. CDR3 residues: CARPRRQGFSNEQYV. Written as DNA, the CDR3 is TGTGCCAGACCTCGCCGACAGGGGTTCTCAAACGAGCAGTACGTC.

The chain has TRBV6-1 and TRBJ2-7, with D maybe TRBD1 (5 bases). The CDR3 is 14 residues long. The V end was cut by 4 bases, the J end by 1 base, with 11 bases between. The germline V gene encodes CDR1 MNHNS and CDR2 SASEGT. The CDR3 spells CASSGRGASYEQYF. CDR3 sequence (DNA): TGTGCCAGCAGTGGAAGGGGCGCTTCCTACGAGCAGTACTTC.